These T cell receptor beta chains were read from a single sample in a study of shared clonotypes between healthy human individuals. This table comes from immunoSEQ multiplex PCR, and its TCRdb copy is limited to in-frame clones, with some not included. The table has about 1 million clones, 65% to 80% seen once; the top ten hold 1.2% to 1.5%. Material: memory CD4+ T cells sorted from blood. These receptors originate from a young man in good health. CDR3s include the opening cysteine and the closing phenylalanine or tryptophan. The D gene is left open where the match is weak. Expanded clones are given a class, and other clones once, few, many or no size at all.

cdr3_aa	cdr3_nt	d_call	j_call	clone_size	v_call
CASSLISGSYEQYF	TGTGCCAGCAGCTTAATCTCGGGGTCCTACGAGCAGTACTTC	NA	TRBJ2-7	NA	TRBV7-2
CSPTISGIRYF	TGCAGTCCAACCATTAGCGGGATACGGTATTTT	TRBD2	TRBJ2-3	many	TRBV20-1
CASSQDTSSGGYNEQFF	TGTGCCAGCAGCCAAGATACGTCTAGCGGGGGTTACAATGAGCAGTTCTTC	TRBD2	TRBJ2-1	NA	TRBV4-2
CASSLGYRAYEQYF	TGTGCCAGCAGCTTAGGGTACCGAGCCTACGAGCAGTACTTC	NA	TRBJ2-7	NA	TRBV7-9
CAWSVGRPVGNSPLHF	TGTGCCTGGTCGGTCGGACGGCCCGTGGGGAATTCACCCCTCCACTTT	NA	TRBJ1-6	NA	TRBV30
CASSYSGGRGTDTQYF	TGTGCCAGCAGTTACTCCGGTGGGAGAGGCACAGATACGCAGTATTTT	NA	TRBJ2-3	NA	TRBV6-6
CSVGQGAETQYF	TGCAGCGTTGGACAGGGGGCGGAGACCCAGTACTTC	TRBD1	TRBJ2-5	NA	TRBV29-1
CASSKGDRADYTF	TGTGCCAGCAGCAAAGGGGACAGGGCGGACTACACCTTC	TRBD1	TRBJ1-2	NA	TRBV7-2
CASSSPTGGSSGANVLTF	TGTGCCAGCAGCTCCCCCACAGGGGGAAGCTCTGGGGCCAACGTCCTGACTTTC	TRBD1	TRBJ2-6	NA	TRBV11-1
CASRYTNRDYGYTF	TGTGCCAGTAGGTACACAAATAGGGACTATGGCTACACCTTC	NA	TRBJ1-2	few	TRBV19
CASSATGGGTGELFF	TGTGCCAGCAGTGCGACAGGGGGCGGCACCGGGGAGCTGTTTTTT	TRBD1	TRBJ2-2	NA	TRBV2
CASRIGGLIEKLFF	TGTGCCAGCAGGATAGGGGGACTAATCGAAAAACTGTTTTTT	NA	TRBJ1-4	NA	TRBV2
CASSPGTVDNSPLHF	TGCGCCAGCAGTCCCGGGACGGTGGATAATTCACCCCTCCACTTT	NA	TRBJ1-6	NA	TRBV5-1
CASSLAGTQANSPLHF	TGTGCCAGCAGCTTAGCGGGGACGCAAGCAAATTCACCCCTCCACTTT	NA	TRBJ1-6	NA	TRBV7-2